This TCR beta chain originates from a study of blood T cell repertoires in COVID-19. Background on the study: There were acute and convalescent COVID-19 samples, and they came from the United States, Italy and Spain. T cells, B-cell-depleted T cells, or PBMCs supplied cDNA or gDNA.

Germline V gene data show CDR1 as SGHRS and CDR2 as YFSETQ. J gave up 4 bases and V 4 bases, and 2 bases lay outside the gene matches. The CDR3 is made up of 13 amino acids. In the original analysis: The authors estimated nucleated cell counts from reference gene primer amplification. TCRdb keeps only in-frame clones here, not all; method: immunoSEQ multiplex PCR. Clone size and the V and J calls come from that table; the DNA yielded D and trimming. The sample carries some 180,000 clones, around 82% recorded once. This chain uses TRBV5-1 with TRBJ1-1; TRBD1 aligns across 9 bases. The origin of this receptor is a woman aged 70-85 years who had recovered from COVID-19. The sequenced material came from peripheral blood. The CDR3 loop is CASSQTGGTEAFF. The DNA for the CDR3 is TGCGCCAGCAGCCAGACAGGGGGCACTGAAGCTTTCTTT.